Listed here are 22 T cell receptor beta chains from one sample, sequenced in a study of T cells in women clearing cervical HPV infection. TCRdb's copy holds only in-frame clones and misses some; the assay was immunoSEQ multiplex PCR. The sample includes about 39,000 clones. Sample: blood buffy coat. Source of these receptors: a woman between 18 and 70 years old with a cervical HPV16 infection that either progressed to CIN3+ or cleared (not recorded which).

Of note for this clone: Coverage ceases 3 residues before the CDR3 finishes, and the germline J gene fills in the end. The chain employs TRBV19 and TRBJ2-3, with D tentatively TRBD2 (7 bases). Deletions cut 4 bases from V and 2 bases from J, with 19 bases between. CDR1 and CDR2 (germline): LNHDA, SQIVND (reference sequence). The CDR3 is 17 amino acids. The part of the CDR3 DNA that was read is TGTGCCAGTAGTAGTCGCCCCCGGGGGGCTTACACAGATACG. It is translated as CASSSRPRGAYTDT. The entire CDR3 sequence reads CASSSRPRGAYTDTQYF.

The CDR3 bases that were read are TGCAGTGCTAGGACAGGGGCACCCTACGAG. Translated, it gives CSARTGAPYE. The full CDR3 reads CSARTGAPYEQYF. The chain is built from TRBV20-1 and TRBJ2-7; TRBD1 agrees at 8 bases. The read terminates 3 residues before the CDR3 end, so the remaining end is supplied by the germline J gene. The CDR3 consists of 13 residues. Germline V CDR1 and CDR2: DFQATT, SNEGSKA (reference sequence). V shed 3 bases, J shed 2 bases, and the junction held 3 bases outside the gene matches.

Regarding this clone: The sequenced fragment ends 3 residues before the CDR3 boundary, so the rest is inferred from the germline J gene. The J gene is TRBJ1-1, the V gene TRBV29-1; D perhaps matches TRBD1 (6 bases). V lost 6 bases to trimming and J lost 6 bases, with 14 bases between them. This CDR3 is 12 amino acids long. The germline gives CDR1 SQVTM, CDR2 ANQGSEA. The sequenced CDR3 bases are TGCAGCGTCGCACAGGGTTTTGCTGAA. It codes for CSVAQGFAE. The complete CDR3 sequence is CSVAQGFAEAFF. The full variable domain, rest sourced from reference TRBV29-1 and TRBJ1-1, is SAVISQKPSRDICQRGTSLTIQCQVDSQVTMMFWYRQQPGQSLTLIATANQGSEATYESGFVIDKFPISRPNLTFSTLTVSNMSPEDSSIYLCSVAQGFAEAFFGQGTRLTVV.

Worth noting for this clone: The CDR3 end is not reached by the read, which stops 3 residues before it; the germline J gene fills it in. The chain combines TRBV18 with TRBJ1-1; D might be TRBD1 (6 bases). The CDR3 has 13 amino acids. Germline lookup yields CDR1 KGHSH and CDR2 LQKENI. CDR3 residues: CASRPRTDLEAFF. The covered CDR3 bases are TGTGCCAGCCGCCCGAGGACAGACCTAGAA.

As regards this clone: The read falls 3 residues short of the CDR3 end, and the missing part is taken from the germline J gene. The chain joins TRBV12-3 or TRBV12-4 to TRBJ1-2; 9 nucleotides align to TRBD1. CDR3 length: 14 amino acids. Trimming removed 1 base from V and 7 bases from J; junction bases left unmatched: 4. The CDR3 bases that were read are TGTGCCAGCAGTTTAGACAGGGGGCCGGGTGGC. It translates to CASSLDRGPGG. The full CDR3 is CASSLDRGPGGYTF.

On this clone: The read ends 3 residues early relative to the CDR3; the germline J gene fills the gap. The chain joins TRBV2 to TRBJ1-6, with 7 bases fitting TRBD1. V was clipped by 5 bases and J by 4 bases; unmatched bases: 8. The CDR3 totals 16 residues. The V gene's germline CDR1 is SNHLY and CDR2 FYNNEI. The sequenced CDR3 bases are TGTGCCAGCAGTAAACAGGGGTCGGTATATAATTCACCC. Translated: CASSKQGSVYNSP. The CDR3, in full, reads CASSKQGSVYNSPLHF.

A note on this clone: The CDR3 end is not reached by the read, which stops 3 residues before it; the germline J gene fills it in. The V and J genes are TRBV4-2 and TRBJ2-7, with 12 nucleotides matching TRBD2. The V segment lost 3 bases and the J segment 1 base; nucleotides outside the gene matches: 1. The germline CDR1 and CDR2 sequences are LGHNA and YNFKEQ. This CDR3 is 15 amino acids long. The chain's CDR3 is CASSQTSGGSYEQYF. The sequenced CDR3 bases are TGTGCCAGCAGCCAGACTAGCGGGGGATCCTACGAG.

As to this clone: Read data end 3 residues before the CDR3 end; the end is taken from the germline J gene. V usage is TRBV10-1 and J usage is TRBJ2-7, with TRBD1 matching 10 bases. This CDR3 has 15 residues. Germline V gene data show CDR1 as WNHNN and CDR2 as SYGVQD (reference sequence). V was pared by 6 bases and J by 5 bases, with 10 bases of the junction left unmatched. Partial CDR3 DNA: TGCGCCAGCAGCCCCCGGGACAGGGGATTTCACGAG. Protein: CASSPRDRGFHE. From start to end, the CDR3 is CASSPRDRGFHEQYF.

Remarks on this clone: Read data end 3 residues before the CDR3 end; the end is taken from the germline J gene. This chain uses TRBV5-6 with TRBJ1-3; D is uncertain. Trimming stripped 0 bases from V and 2 bases from J, with 6 bases between. The CDR3 runs to 14 residues. Germline V gene data show CDR1 as SGHDT and CDR2 as YYEEEE. The part of the CDR3 DNA that was read is TGTGCCAGCAGCTTGGGGCCGCCTGGAAACACC. Protein product: CASSLGPPGNT. The CDR3 in its entirety is CASSLGPPGNTIYF.

For this clone: The read ends 3 residues early relative to the CDR3; the germline J gene fills the gap. The chain joins TRBV2 to TRBJ2-5; D is uncertain. The germline V gene has CDR1 SNHLY and CDR2 FYNNEI. Trimming stripped 3 bases from V and 5 bases from J, with 16 bases between. The CDR3 contains 15 residues. The part of the CDR3 DNA that was read is TGTGCCAGCAGTGAGTTAAGTAGCCATCCGGAGACC. Translation: CASSELSSHPET. The whole CDR3 protein reads CASSELSSHPETQYF.

By frequency, this clone registers medium-sized (0.01 to 0.1%). The read halts 3 residues ahead of the CDR3 end, with the missing end drawn from the germline J gene. The chain uses TRBV3-1 (or the pseudogene TRBV3-2) and TRBJ1-1; D is unresolved. The CDR3 is 12 residues long. CDR1 LGHDT and CDR2 YNNKEL come from the germline V gene (reference sequence). The CDR3 reads CASSHEGSEAFF. Incomplete CDR3 DNA: TGTGCCAGCAGCCACGAAGGCTCCGAA.

In the case of this clone: The CDR3 goes on 3 residues after the read ends, and that part is filled in from the germline J gene. The chain uses TRBV5-1 and TRBJ2-3; D ambiguous. Germline CDR1 is SGHRS and CDR2 is YFSETQ. The germline V and J ends were trimmed by 0 bases and 1 base, with 9 bases remaining between them. The CDR3 spans 15 residues. The CDR3 region is CASSLEPRGTDTQYF. The CDR3 bases that were read are TGCGCCAGCAGCTTGGAACCTCGGGGCACAGATACG.

Concerning this clone: Read data end 3 residues before the CDR3 end; the end is taken from the germline J gene. The J gene is TRBJ1-1, the V gene TRBV29-1, with 7 bases that match TRBD1. The CDR3 is 12 amino acids. The V and J ends lost 6 bases and 6 bases, in that order; junction bases with no gene match: 7. From germline, CDR1 is SQVTM and CDR2 ANQGSEA. The DNA read from the CDR3 is TGCAGCGTCCAGACAGGGTTCGCTGAA. Its protein product is CSVQTGFAE. The whole CDR3 reads CSVQTGFAEAFF.

The sequenced part of the CDR3 DNA is TGTGCCAGCAGCTTAATGGGCTCCCAAGAGACC. This codes for CASSLMGSQET. The complete CDR3 sequence is CASSLMGSQETQYF. The chain carries TRBV7-3 and TRBJ2-5; D is uncertain. The read is 3 residues too short to cover the CDR3 end, so that end is filled in from the germline J gene. This CDR3 is built from 14 residues. The germline V and J ends were trimmed by 1 base and 1 base, with 7 bases remaining between them. Germline V gene data show CDR1 as SGHTA and CDR2 as FQGTGA. The full variable domain, its missing parts supplied by reference TRBV7-3 and TRBJ2-5, is GAGVSQTPSNKVTEKGKYVELRCDPISGHTALYWYRQSLGQGPEFLIYFQGTGAADDSGLPNDRFFAVRPEGSVSTLKIQRTERGDSAVYLCASSLMGSQETQYFGPGTRLLVL.

As concerns this clone: The sequence runs out 3 residues before the end of the CDR3; the remainder is reconstructed from the germline J gene. The chain employs TRBV20-1 and TRBJ2-7; 8 nucleotides match TRBD1. This CDR3 comprises 15 residues. Trimming removed 6 bases from V and 5 bases from J; junction bases left unmatched: 15. CDR1 and CDR2 from the germline V gene are DFQATT and SNEGSKA (reference sequence). The chain's CDR3 is CSAPPSQGVIHEQYF. CDR3 DNA, as far as it was read: TGCAGTGCCCCACCCTCACAGGGGGTAATCCACGAG.

Note on this clone: Read data end 3 residues before the CDR3 end; the end is taken from the germline J gene. This chain uses TRBV7-7 with TRBJ2-3, with D perhaps TRBD2 (6 bases). Germline loops: CDR1 SSHAT, CDR2 FNYEAQ (reference sequence). V lost 0 bases, J lost 6 bases, and 13 bases lay in between. The CDR3 consists of 15 residues. The sequenced part of the CDR3 DNA is TGTGCCAGCAGCTTAGCGGGGGGTGCCCAGGATACG. The encoded protein is CASSLAGGAQDT. The full-length CDR3 reads as CASSLAGGAQDTQYF.

In regard to this clone: The read is 3 residues too short to cover the CDR3 end, so that end is filled in from the germline J gene. The chain combines TRBV2 with TRBJ1-4; 7 positions match TRBD1. CDR1 SNHLY and CDR2 FYNNEI come from the germline V gene. Trimming cost V 4 bases and J 5 bases; bases outside gene matches: 7. The CDR3 totals 15 residues. CDR3 DNA (partial): TGTGCCAGCAGTGCCCACGGGACAGAAAATGAAAAA. The encoded protein is CASSAHGTENEK. The full CDR3 is CASSAHGTENEKLFF.

As for this clone: Read data end 3 residues before the CDR3 end; the end is taken from the germline J gene. The genes are TRBV19 and TRBJ2-1; D may be TRBD2 (7 bases). V shed 6 bases and J shed 7 bases, with 19 bases lying between them. The CDR3 is 15 residues long. CDR1 is LNHDA, CDR2 SQIVND, per germline (reference sequence). The part of the CDR3 DNA that was read is TGTGCCAGTAGGGACCCCGGGGGGCCTAGGAATGAG. This codes for CASRDPGGPRNE. In full, the CDR3 is CASRDPGGPRNEQFF.

Turning to this clone: The read ends 3 residues early relative to the CDR3; the germline J gene fills the gap. The gene calls are TRBV2 and TRBJ1-1; D is perhaps TRBD1 (6 bases). Trimming removed 6 bases from V and 5 bases from J, with 22 bases in between. Germline CDR1 reads SNHLY; CDR2 reads FYNNEI. This CDR3 contains 16 residues. The sequenced CDR3 bases are TGTGCCAGCAGACCCCCCCCCGGGACAATGGGTACTGAA. It encodes CASRPPPGTMGTE. The full CDR3 protein reads CASRPPPGTMGTEAFF. The full variable domain, its missing parts supplied by reference TRBV2 and TRBJ1-1, is EPEVTQTPSHQVTQMGQEVILRCVPISNHLYFYWYRQILGQKVEFLVSFYNNEISEKSEIFDDQFSVERPDGSNFTLKIRSTKLEDSAMYFCASRPPPGTMGTEAFFGQGTRLTVV.

CDR3 region: CAWSVGGPTSYEQYF. Partial CDR3 DNA: TGTGCCTGGAGTGTAGGGGGCCCTACTTCCTACGAG. J is TRBJ2-7 and V is TRBV30, with 7 bases lining up with TRBD1. The read stops 3 residues short of the end of the CDR3; the missing end is completed from the germline J gene. The CDR3 has 15 residues. Per the germline V gene, CDR1 is GTSNPN and CDR2 is SVGIG (reference sequence). After removal of 0 bases from V and 1 base from J, the junction contained 6 bases not matched to a gene.

With regard to this clone: The read stops 3 residues short of the end of the CDR3; the missing end is completed from the germline J gene. The rearrangement uses TRBV11-2 and TRBJ2-3; no clear D gene. This CDR3 comprises 13 residues. V was trimmed by 2 bases and J by 0 bases, leaving 3 bases between them. CDR1 and CDR2 (germline): SGHAT, FQNNGV. The CDR3: CASSLTSTDTQYF. The CDR3 DNA, read in part, is TGTGCCAGCAGCTTAACTAGCACAGATACG.

Details on this clone: The read stops 3 residues short of the end of the CDR3; the missing end is completed from the germline J gene. The chain combines TRBV19 with TRBJ1-5; TRBD1 is a possible D gene (5 bases). The V end lost 4 bases, the J end lost 3 bases, and 7 bases lay between the germline ends. Germline V gene data show CDR1 as LNHDA and CDR2 as SQIVND (reference sequence). CDR3 length: 13 amino acids. CDR3: CASSRQINQPQHF. CDR3 DNA (partial): TGTGCCAGTAGTAGACAGATCAATCAGCCC.